Listed here are 29 T cell receptor beta chains from one sample, sequenced in a study of blood T cell repertoires in COVID-19. TCRdb's table, derived via immunoSEQ multiplex PCR, lists solely in-frame clones and lacks some. The sample lists fewer than 250,000 clones, approximately 90% occurring once. What was sequenced was PBMCs or T cells enriched from blood (not recorded which). These receptors were obtained from a woman in her twenties or thirties with acute COVID-19.

This chain joins TRBV14 and TRBJ1-6; no firm D call. CDR1 is SGHDN and CDR2 is FVKESK in the germline V gene. CDR3 length equals 13 residues. V lost 0 bases, J lost 10 bases, and 7 bases lay in between. CDR3 DNA: TGTGCCAGCAGCCAAGAGTTCCTCTCACCCCTCCACTTT. This encodes CASSQEFLSPLHF.

CDR3 in DNA: TGTGCCAGCAGCTTAGGCCCCGGTGAAGCTTTCTTT. It yields the protein CASSLGPGEAFF. J is TRBJ1-1 and V is TRBV7-9; D not certain. The V gene's germline CDR1 is SEHNR and CDR2 FQNEAQ (reference sequence). Deletions cut 1 base from V and 7 bases from J, with 7 bases between. This CDR3 region has 12 residues.

The rearrangement joins TRBV18 to TRBJ2-3; D ambiguous. V was cut by 4 bases and J by 5 bases, with 10 bases left in between. Germline V gene lookup returns CDR1 KGHSH and CDR2 LQKENI. This CDR3 has 13 amino acids. The CDR3 here is CASSLGRGDTQYF. The CDR3 DNA sequence: TGTGCCAGCTCACTCGGTCGAGGAGATACGCAGTATTTT.

V is TRBV5-1 and J is TRBJ1-2, with no clear D. V gave up 1 base and J gave up 0 bases, with 16 bases separating them. This CDR3 is built from 17 residues. The germline gives CDR1 SGHRS, CDR2 YFSETQ. The CDR3 spells CASSLYPGSRANYGYTF. CDR3 nucleotide sequence: TGCGCCAGCAGCTTGTACCCGGGGAGCCGAGCTAACTATGGCTACACCTTC. Looking up the rest from reference TRBV5-1 and TRBJ1-2 gives the full variable domain: KAGVTQTPRYLIKTRGQQVTLSCSPISGHRSVSWYQQTPGQGLQFLFEYFSETQRNKGNFPGRFSGRQFSNSRSEMNVSTLELGDSALYLCASSLYPGSRANYGYTFGSGTRLTVV.

V usage is TRBV7-9 and J usage is TRBJ1-4, with D possibly matching TRBD1 (5 bases). From germline, CDR1 is SEHNR and CDR2 FQNEAQ (reference sequence). The CDR3 is made up of 16 amino acids. V was clipped by 5 bases and J by 5 bases, with 18 bases between them. CDR3 nucleotide sequence: TGTGCCAGCAGCCGCGTGTCAGGGTTGGGGAATGAAAAACTGTTTTTT. Amino acid sequence: CASSRVSGLGNEKLFF.

This CDR3 is CASSQDLREGTPNTEAFF. The CDR3, as DNA: TGTGCCAGCAGCCAAGATCTGCGAGAGGGGACACCGAACACTGAAGCTTTCTTT. The chain employs TRBV4-2 and TRBJ1-1, with D tentatively TRBD1 (6 bases). The germline V gene encodes CDR1 LGHNA and CDR2 YNFKEQ. Trimming shortened V by 0 bases and J by 1 base, and 18 bases separated the two germline ends. This CDR3 is built from 18 residues.

The chain has TRBV3-1 (or the pseudogene TRBV3-2) and TRBJ2-2; D might be TRBD2 (6 bases). Trimming cost V 7 bases and J 0 bases, with 12 bases left between them. The CDR3 totals 15 residues. The germline gives CDR1 LGHDT, CDR2 YNNKEL (reference sequence). CDR3 bases: TGTGCCAGCACCCCGGGGGTTTCGAACACCGGGGAGCTGTTTTTT. This translates into CASTPGVSNTGELFF.

The CDR3 region is CSVAGREWYGYTF. The CDR3 region has the DNA TGCAGCGTTGCTGGCCGGGAGTGGTATGGCTACACCTTC. The chain couples TRBV29-1 to TRBJ1-2; no clear D gene. Trimming removed 4 bases at V and 5 bases at J, with 14 bases between. Germline-derived CDR1 and CDR2 are SQVTM and ANQGSEA. This CDR3 has 13 amino acids.

The CDR3 nucleotides are TGTGCCAGCTCACCATCGACTAGCGGGGGGGATATTCAAGAGACCCAGTACTTC. It codes for CASSPSTSGGDIQETQYF. The rearrangement joins TRBV18 to TRBJ2-5, with 14 nucleotides matching TRBD2. This CDR3 is 18 amino acids long. The germline V gene encodes CDR1 KGHSH and CDR2 LQKENI. Germline trimming cut 2 bases from V and 2 bases from J; bases unmatched to any gene: 7.

V usage is TRBV4-2 and J usage is TRBJ1-6; a possible D gene is TRBD1 (5 bases). V was trimmed by 0 bases and J by 8 bases, leaving 17 bases between them. This CDR3 has 17 residues. The germline V gene encodes CDR1 LGHNA and CDR2 YNFKEQ. This chain's CDR3 is CASSQDGAPPIDSPLHF. For the CDR3, the DNA is TGTGCCAGCAGCCAAGATGGGGCCCCCCCCATAGATTCACCCCTCCACTTT.

The chain's CDR3 is CASSRGQVQSSYNSPLHF. DNA for the CDR3: TGTGCCAGCAGCCGGGGACAGGTCCAGAGCTCCTATAATTCACCCCTCCACTTT. The chain uses TRBV11-2 and TRBJ1-6; 8 nucleotides agree with TRBD1. The CDR3 runs to 18 residues. Germline CDR1 SGHAT, CDR2 FQNNGV. V gave up 5 bases and J gave up 0 bases; unmatched junction bases: 9.

The chain recombines TRBV27 with TRBJ2-6; TRBD2 is a possible D gene (6 bases). Trimming shortened V by 7 bases and J by 0 bases, and 16 bases separated the two germline ends. The CDR3 length is 17 residues. The germline V gene has CDR1 MNHEY and CDR2 SMNVEV (reference sequence). The CDR3 bases are TGTGCCAGCATCCCTCCCTGGCGGGGCTCTGGGGCCAACGTCCTGACTTTC. Amino acids: CASIPPWRGSGANVLTF.

The chain recombines TRBV18 with TRBJ2-1, with 8 bases lining up with TRBD2. CDR1 and CDR2 from the germline V gene are KGHSH and LQKENI. The V gene end was trimmed by 0 bases and the J gene end by 4 bases; junction bases not matched to a gene: 5. This CDR3 has 16 residues. The CDR3 sequence: CASSPPAGGAYNEQFF. The CDR3 region has the DNA TGTGCCAGCTCACCACCGGCCGGGGGGGCTTACAATGAGCAGTTCTTC. Full variable domain (outside the CDR3, taken from reference TRBV18 and TRBJ2-1): NAGVMQNPRHLVRRRGQEARLRCSPMKGHSHVYWYRQLPEEGLKFMVYLQKENIIDESGMPKERFSAEFPKEGPSILRIQQVVRGDSAAYFCASSPPAGGAYNEQFFGPGTRLTVL.

The chain carries TRBV3-1 (or the pseudogene TRBV3-2) and TRBJ1-1, with TRBD1 matching over 9 bases. This CDR3 region has 16 residues. J was trimmed by 6 bases and V by 1 base; bases with no gene match: 9. Germline lookup yields CDR1 LGHDT and CDR2 YNNKEL (reference sequence). The chain's CDR3 is CASSQGEAGQGSEAFF. The CDR3 region has the DNA TGTGCCAGCAGCCAAGGTGAGGCCGGACAGGGGTCTGAAGCTTTCTTT.

This clone occurred once. This chain links TRBV11-2 with TRBJ1-1, with TRBD1 as a possible D gene (5 bases). The V end was cut by 10 bases, the J end by 1 base, with 16 bases between. CDR1 and CDR2 (germline): SGHAT, FQNNGV. The CDR3 sequence is 14 residues long. CDR3 sequence (DNA): TGTGCCACCGACCCCTTCAGGGAGAACACTGAAGCTTTCTTT. Its protein is CATDPFRENTEAFF.

This clone came up once. The chain combines TRBV10-3 with TRBJ2-7, with TRBD1 identical over 7 bases. Germline assignment: CDR1 ENHRY and CDR2 SYGVKD. Trimming cost V 3 bases and J 5 bases; bases outside gene matches: 1. CDR3 length: 12 amino acids. The CDR3 sequence: CAISEDRDEQYF. The CDR3 DNA follows: TGTGCCATCAGTGAAGACAGGGACGAGCAGTACTTC.

The chain combines TRBV7-9 with TRBJ2-7, with a possible D match to TRBD1 (5 bases). V was cut by 5 bases and J by 3 bases, with 11 bases left in between. The CDR3 sequence is 13 residues long. Germline V CDR1 and CDR2: SEHNR, FQNEAQ (reference sequence). CDR3 residues: CASSPIDSYEQYF. The DNA for the CDR3 is TGTGCCAGCAGCCCCATTGACAGCTACGAGCAGTACTTC.

This chain links TRBV6-1 with TRBJ1-2; 7 bases align to TRBD1. The CDR3 covers 15 residues. V trimming: 0 bases; J trimming: 4 bases; junction bases outside the gene matches: 5. CDR1 MNHNS and CDR2 SASEGT come from the germline V gene. The CDR3 nucleotides read TGTGCCAGCAGTGAAGCGCTCCGGACAGGCTATGGCTACACCTTC. It specifies CASSEALRTGYGYTF.

The chain has TRBV5-5 and TRBJ1-5; 7 bases map to TRBD1. The V gene's germline CDR1 is SGHKS and CDR2 YYEKEE (reference sequence). V lost 4 bases, J lost 0 bases, and 10 bases stayed unmatched. This CDR3 comprises 17 residues. The CDR3 loop reads CASSPAGTAYSNQPQHF. CDR3 DNA: TGTGCCAGCAGCCCCGCCGGGACAGCTTATAGCAATCAGCCCCAGCATTTT.

The CDR3 is CASTLQGLETQYF. In DNA form, the CDR3 reads TGTGCCAGCACCCTACAGGGTTTGGAGACCCAGTACTTC. The chain carries TRBV21-1 and TRBJ2-5; TRBD1 was called by the table and not checked on the DNA. TRBV21-1 is shown as a pseudogene. The CDR3 has 13 amino acids.

The CDR3 region is CSVGTGAAFYGYTF. As DNA, the CDR3 is TGCAGCGTCGGGACAGGGGCGGCTTTCTATGGCTACACCTTC. V is TRBV29-1 and J is TRBJ1-2; 10 bases fit TRBD1. Germline V gene lookup returns CDR1 SQVTM and CDR2 ANQGSEA. V shed 6 bases and J 4 bases; nucleotides not matched to a gene: 8. The CDR3 runs 14 residues.

This chain links TRBV2 with TRBJ2-2, with D possibly matching TRBD1 (5 bases). Trimming took 1 base from V and 4 from J, leaving 19 bases between them. The CDR3 runs 18 residues. Germline loops: CDR1 SNHLY, CDR2 FYNNEI. The CDR3 sequence is CASSEDAGLSFATGELFF. CDR3 in DNA: TGTGCCAGCAGTGAAGACGCAGGGCTGTCGTTTGCCACCGGGGAGCTGTTTTTT.

V usage is TRBV3-1 (or the pseudogene TRBV3-2) and J usage is TRBJ1-2; TRBD1 aligns across 10 bases. The length of the CDR3 is 16 residues. With 3 bases clipped from V and 4 bases from J, the junction kept 8 bases outside the gene matches. CDR1 LGHDT and CDR2 YNNKEL come from the germline V gene (reference sequence). CDR3 DNA: TGTGCCAGCAGCCATGGAGGGACAGGGGAGGCCTATGGCTACACCTTC. Its protein product is CASSHGGTGEAYGYTF.

The rearrangement joins TRBV2 to TRBJ1-2; D uncertain. Trimming removed 0 bases from V and 8 bases from J, with 10 bases in between. In germline, CDR1 is SNHLY, CDR2 FYNNEI. The CDR3 contains 13 residues. The CDR3 protein is CASSEAPSQGYTF. For the CDR3, the DNA is TGTGCCAGCAGTGAAGCCCCTTCTCAGGGCTACACCTTC.

A few counts support this clone. The chain combines TRBV5-1 with TRBJ1-6, with TRBD1 as a possible D gene (5 bases). Germline assignment: CDR1 SGHRS and CDR2 YFSETQ. The CDR3 runs to 16 residues. Trimming took 7 bases from V and 6 from J, leaving 20 bases between them. The CDR3 coding sequence is TGCGCCAGCTGCGATGCGGGGCAGGGCCTTAATTCACCCCTCCACTTT. Its translation: CASCDAGQGLNSPLHF.

This rearrangement joins TRBV19 to TRBJ1-4; 8 nucleotides line up with TRBD1. Germline lookup yields CDR1 LNHDA and CDR2 SQIVND (reference sequence). The CDR3 totals 16 residues. After removal of 2 bases from V and 5 bases from J, the junction contained 7 bases not matched to a gene. CDR3 bases: TGTGCCAGTAGTATAAGAGACAGGGGCCGGAATGAAAAACTGTTTTTT. Its translation is CASSIRDRGRNEKLFF. Using reference TRBV19 and TRBJ1-4 for the parts outside the CDR3, the full variable domain is DGGITQSPKYLFRKEGQNVTLSCEQNLNHDAMYWYRQDPGQGLRLIYYSQIVNDFQKGDIAEGYSVSREKKESFPLTVTSAQKNPTAFYLCASSIRDRGRNEKLFFGSGTQLSVL.

The chain couples TRBV6-5 to TRBJ1-2; D not certain. The CDR3 covers 13 residues. The V gene lost 6 bases and the J gene lost 7 bases, with 15 bases spanning the gap. CDR1 MNHEY and CDR2 SVGAGI come from the germline V gene. For the CDR3, the DNA is TGTGCCAGCAGAATCGGGGTAGTAGGTGGCTACACCTTC. Translating gives CASRIGVVGGYTF.

The chain joins TRBV29-1 to TRBJ1-1; no reliable D call. The germline V gene encodes CDR1 SQVTM and CDR2 ANQGSEA. Between the trimmed V and J ends, which lost 7 bases and 0 bases, there was a span of 9 bases. The length of the CDR3 is 12 residues. The CDR3 sequence is CSESVMNTEAFF. The CDR3, as DNA: TGCAGCGAATCGGTCATGAACACTGAAGCTTTCTTT.

The chain combines TRBV3-1 (or the pseudogene TRBV3-2) with TRBJ2-5, with TRBD2 matching over 8 bases. J gave up 5 bases and V 3 bases, and 11 bases lay outside the gene matches. The CDR3 loop spans 16 amino acids. The germline V gene encodes CDR1 LGHDT and CDR2 YNNKEL (reference sequence). CDR3 loop: CASSQFLRGGYETQYF. The DNA for the CDR3 is TGTGCCAGCAGCCAGTTTCTCCGGGGGGGCTATGAGACCCAGTACTTC.